The rows below give T cell receptor beta chains drawn from one sample of a study of T-cell reconstitution after alpha-beta-depleted transplantation in children. TCRdb independently ran MiXCR on the PCR reads; one entry per CDR3 protein. Among over 120,000 distinct CDR3 sequences listed, more than 8% were seen once. The specimen comprised PBMCs, mostly from graft donor cells, sampled 180 days after TCRalphabeta/CD19-depleted stem cell transplant. These receptors were obtained from a female patient between 2 and 15 years old who had a stem cell transplant for congenital amegakaryocytic thrombocytopenia, so the T cells may come from the graft donor. Both conserved end residues are part of each CDR3. D genes are given only for firm matches. Clone size appears in some rows only: once, few, many, or a class for an expanded clone.

cdr3_nt cdr3_aa cdr3_length d_call clone_size j_call v_call
TGCAGTGCTAGTTTGGACAGCTCTGGAAACACCATATATTTT CSASLDSSGNTIYF 14 . many TRBJ1-3 TRBV20-1
TGTGCCAGCAGCTACCAGGGGGCTCCCTATGGCTACACCTTC CASSYQGAPYGYTF 14 TRBD1 . TRBJ1-2 TRBV3-1
TGTGCCAGCAGCAAAAGGAGGGACACACTAAATGAAAACCTGTTTTTT CASSKRRDTLNENLFF 16 . . TRBJ1-4 TRBV21-1
TGTGCCATCAAAGACGGGACGGCTGGCTACGAAGCTTTCTTT CAIKDGTAGYEAFF 14 . many TRBJ1-1 TRBV10-3
TGCAGTGCTAGAGATAGGGGTGGGGCTAGCGGGAGATTCTACAATGAGCAGTTCTTC CSARDRGGASGRFYNEQFF 19 TRBD2 few TRBJ2-1 TRBV20-1
TGTGCCACCAGCACAGCCCAGGGGGAACAACTGTTTTTT CATSTAQGEQLFF 13 TRBD1 . TRBJ1-4 TRBV15
TGCAGTGCTAGTACCAGGGGCTACCCCGGGGAGCTGTTTTTT CSASTRGYPGELFF 14 . many TRBJ2-2 TRBV20-1
TGCGCCAGCAGCCAAGTCGGATTAGTGAAGGGAGAGACCCAGTACTTC CASSQVGLVKGETQYF 16 . . TRBJ2-5 TRBV4-3
TGTGCCAGTAGCTTCGACAGGGCGGGCAATCAGCCCCAGCATTTT CASSFDRAGNQPQHF 15 TRBD1 . TRBJ1-5 TRBV19
TGTGCCAGCAGCGACATCGACTCCTACAATGAGCAGTTCTTC CASSDIDSYNEQFF 14 . many TRBJ2-1 TRBV6-1
TGTGCCAGCAGCCCGAGGGACACCCAGCCGAGGACGCAGTATTTT CASSPRDTQPRTQYF 15 . many TRBJ2-3 TRBV7-8
TGCAGTGCTAGAGTTGGGCGGGAACTAGCCAAAAACATTCAGTACTTC CSARVGRELAKNIQYF 16 . . TRBJ2-4 TRBV20-1
TGTGCCAGCAGCTTATTTATTGGTAAACGGTCTGGGGCCAACGTCCTGACTTTC CASSLFIGKRSGANVLTF 18 . . TRBJ2-6 TRBV28
TGTGCCAGCAGCACCCGACTAGCGGCGTACGAGCAGTACTTC CASSTRLAAYEQYF 14 TRBD2 . TRBJ2-7 TRBV7-8
TGCAGTGCACGTCGGGCGGGGACTAGCACCTACGAGCAGTACTTC CSARRAGTSTYEQYF 15 TRBD2 . TRBJ2-7 TRBV20-1
TGTGCCACCAGTGTTCAGGGGGCGGGACAGCCCCAGCATTTT CATSVQGAGQPQHF 14 TRBD1 many TRBJ1-5 TRBV24-1